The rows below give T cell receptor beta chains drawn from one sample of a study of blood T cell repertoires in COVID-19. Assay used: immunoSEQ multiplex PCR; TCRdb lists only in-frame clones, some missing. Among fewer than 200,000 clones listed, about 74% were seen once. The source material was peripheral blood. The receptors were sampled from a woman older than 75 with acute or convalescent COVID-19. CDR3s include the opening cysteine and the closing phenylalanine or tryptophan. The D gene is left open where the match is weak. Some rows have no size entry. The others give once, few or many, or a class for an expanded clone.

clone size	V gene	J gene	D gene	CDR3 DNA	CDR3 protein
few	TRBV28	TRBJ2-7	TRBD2	TGTGCCAGCATCCCAGCACTAGCGGCCTACGAGCAGTACTTC	CASIPALAAYEQYF
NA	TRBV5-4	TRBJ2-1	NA	TGTGCCAGCAGCTTCGAAAGTGGGCAAAATAACAATGAGCAGTTCTTC	CASSFESGQNNNEQFF
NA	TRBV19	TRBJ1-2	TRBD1	TGTGCCAGCCTCTCCCTTGGTCAGGGGGCGAATGGCTACACCTTC	CASLSLGQGANGYTF
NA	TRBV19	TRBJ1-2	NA	TGTGCCAGTAACCCAGGCCGGGGGTTAGCGGATAACTATGGCTACACCTTC	CASNPGRGLADNYGYTF
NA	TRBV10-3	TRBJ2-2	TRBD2	TGTGCCATCCAAGTCCAGCGGGAGGGCGGCGGGGAGCTGTTTTTT	CAIQVQREGGGELFF
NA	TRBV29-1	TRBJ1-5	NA	TGCAGCGTTGGTGGCGGGGCCGATAGCAATCAGCCCCAGCATTTT	CSVGGGADSNQPQHF
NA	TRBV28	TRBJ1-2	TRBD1	TGTGCCAGCATTTTCCGGGACAGGGGCGGGTATGGCTACACCTTC	CASIFRDRGGYGYTF
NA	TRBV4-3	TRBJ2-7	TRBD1	TGCGCCAGCAGCCATAGGGACAGGGCCTCCGAGCAGTACTTC	CASSHRDRASEQYF
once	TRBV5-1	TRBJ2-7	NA	TGCGCCAGCAGCTTGGATCTCGAGCAGTACTTC	CASSLDLEQYF
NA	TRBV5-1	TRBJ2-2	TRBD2	TGCGCCAGCAGCGAGCGGGAGGTTTCCACCGGGGAGCTGTTTTTT	CASSEREVSTGELFF
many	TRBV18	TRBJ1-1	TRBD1	TGTGCCAGCTCACGATCCGGGACAGGGGGTTCTAACACTGAAGCTTTCTTT	CASSRSGTGGSNTEAFF